This TCR beta chain originates from a study of Tregs in tolerant kidney transplant recipients. Broader study findings: Biological reproducibility was not directly addressed, but technical replication error appeared minimal. Donor-specific Treg expansion exceeded global Treg expansion in tolerant patients, suggesting antigen drive. Some patients' samples used different primers over time, so nucleotide sequences weren't comparable.

As regards this clone: Its antigen is still unknown.

The nonmyeloablative bone marrow transplants came from related graft donors, with transient mixed chimerism. The CDR3 is 14 amino acids. The germline V gene encodes CDR1 SGDLS and CDR2 YYNGEE. The V gene end was trimmed by 0 bases and the J gene end by 3 bases; junction bases not matched to a gene: 2. Produced via immunoSEQ multiplex PCR; TCRdb's table is partial and in-frame only. The sample records nearly 50,000 clones, approximately 90% being singletons. The rearrangement joins TRBV9 to TRBJ1-1; TRBD1 matches 7 bases. The clonotype originates from a human patient who received a combined kidney and bone marrow transplant. Some of these T cells may belong to the graft donor. Sequenced here: CD8+ T cells from blood (PBMCs), sampled 12 months after the transplant. The CDR3 DNA reads TGTGCCAGCAGCGTAGGAGGGGGCGACACTGAAGCTTTCTTT. Translated, it gives CASSVGGGDTEAFF.